This T cell receptor (beta chain) comes out of a study of blood T cells in healthy people across ages (dated by TCRdb to between 2014 and 2017). Broadly, across the study: Template switching captured roughly one uniquely barcoded TCR beta cDNA molecule per two T cells in model experiments. The donors were divided into four age groups: young (average around 16 years), middle-aged (approximately 41), aged (approximately 62) and long-lived (about 80). Using deep sequencing normalized with unique cDNA molecular identifiers, the study measured how TCR beta repertoire diversity changes with age. Two additional independent replicas of 1 million unique cDNA reads from the same blood draw were analyzed for two donors (one aged 18 to 30 and one aged 80 or older). The study at large found these results: As age increased, observed TCR beta diversity per million T cells dropped in a roughly linear way, and a significant reduction was already evident by age around 41. Compared with the aged group, more naive CD4+ T cells, fewer expanded clones and increased TCR diversity were shown by the long-lived group, suggesting age selection. The CMV infection status of donors was not known, potentially confounding age-related changes in expanded clonotypes. Estimates of total diversity from one million sequenced T cells were regarded as lower bounds and underestimates. Since profiling was done on bulk unsorted PBMCs, naive and antigen-experienced compartments could not be conclusively compared. A strong correlation was found between observed TCR beta diversity and the percentage of naive T cells measured by flow cytometry.

To note about this clonotype: There is no known antigen for this receptor. Sequence at one end of the junction differs from germline and may be a read error.

Donors were roughly 40 systemically healthy Caucasian individuals from Russia aged roughly 6 to 90 years. Around 10 milliliters of peripheral blood were drawn from each donor into EDTA-treated Vacutainer tubes. PBMCs were isolated by Ficoll-Paque density-gradient centrifugation, with at least 6.5 million obtained per sample. Total RNA, at least 5.5 micrograms per sample, was extracted from PBMCs with Trizol reagent. Naive CD45RAhigh/CD27high T cell percentages were measured by flow cytometry on a PBMC aliquot from every donor. Libraries came from 5' RACE. The sequencer was an Illumina HiSeq 2500. A second PCR of roughly 7 to 11 cycles was performed with a sample-barcoded 5' primer and a J-beta primer mix. Each TCR beta cDNA molecule received a unique molecular identifier from a template-switch 5' adaptor carrying 12 random nucleotides. At least 3 million CDR3-containing paired-end reads were obtained from each sample. First-strand cDNA synthesis was performed from all RNA using the Mint cDNA synthesis kit, with priming by a TRBC-specific oligonucleotide. After uracil-DNA glycosylase treatment, a first 18-cycle PCR used universal primers M1SS and BC2_uni_R on all cDNA. The original pipeline was this. Normalization of each sample was performed by random selection of 1 million high-quality reads, each carrying a distinct molecular identifier. Instead of being binned into consensus sequences, reads with shared molecular identifiers were discarded. MiTCR, with a Q25 quality threshold and the strictest error-elimination algorithm, was used for CDR3 identification, clonotype clustering and error correction. Lower-bound total TCR beta diversity was estimated with a nonparametric unseen species model using Euler transformation. TCRdb itself trimmed the public reads at Q25 with fastp, ran MiXCR and retained productive beta chains. Identical CDR3 protein sequences are pooled into one entry, listed with their most common genes and DNA. TCRdb, rather than the study authors, made the V and J calls. Counted in this sample were hundreds of thousands of distinct CDR3 sequences; approximately 24% of them appeared once. The top ten clones comprise 3% of the sample.

CDR1 LNHNV and CDR2 YYDKDF were looked up in the germline V gene (reference sequence). The CDR3, from cysteine to phenylalanine, totals 15 residues. The read is trimmed to its CDR3 DNA, 45 bases read in frame from base 1. This sample also belongs to another study, concerning T cells of mothers and their children. The second study reports: Nine systemically healthy Caucasian individuals served as donors, namely three mothers together with their six children. cDNA synthesis used all of the extracted RNA, with 1.5 ug of RNA in each 15 ul reaction. In the second PCR, sample barcodes and 2-4 random nucleotides were introduced via the M1S primer. Over 8 million TCR beta CDR3 reads came from each mother, compared with about 3.2 million reads from each child. Thymic selection shapes the output of TCR recombination in a similar way in related and unrelated pairs, and inherited differences have a minor effect. Normalized repertoire overlap in related mother-child pairs was always slightly higher than in unrelated mother-child pairs, but the difference was never significant. No persistent microchimeric T cell clones were detected, at a sensitivity of roughly 93 clones per million clonotypes. In the study, deep NGS was used to compare the TCR beta repertoires of mothers and children, and features distinguishing related mother-child pairs from unrelated individuals were sought. Mothers averaged roughly 40 +/- 4 years of age and children averaged around 10 +/- 4 years. After adapters were ligated using NEBNext reagents, the libraries underwent 100+100 nt paired-end sequencing on an Illumina HiSeq 2000. To prevent cross-contamination, the mother and child libraries were prepared a month apart and were sequenced in separate runs. Each donor had between roughly 500,000 and 2,100,000 distinct TCR beta clonotypes identified. Naive TCR beta clonotypes were estimated from low-frequency clonotypes matched to each donor's FACS-determined naive share, without sorting.

The chain was built from TRBV15 and TRBJ2-7, with TRBD1 perhaps the D gene, on 5 matching bases. Sequenced material: blood. This TCR came from a boy younger than 18 in good health. The DNA reads TGTGCCACCAGCACCAGTCCTTGGGGCTCCTACCAGCAGTACTTC. Translated, this is CATSTSPWGSYQQYF.